Shown below are 22 T cell receptor beta chains from a single sample sequenced in a study of cytomegalovirus exposure and HLA in healthy donors. 13 Jbeta primers and 60 Vbeta primers were used for the PCR. Some clones are missing from TCRdb's copy, which holds only in-frame ones; the method was immunoSEQ multiplex PCR. The table has tens of thousands of clones, 70% to 80% seen once. Sample: PBMCs. Source of these receptors: a man between 45 and 60 years old in good health and CMV-seropositive.

The CDR3 here is CAIRGTGFTDTQYF. DNA of the CDR3: TGTGCCATCAGGGGGACAGGGTTTACAGATACGCAGTATTTT. The rearrangement links TRBV10-3 to TRBJ2-3; 9 nucleotides align to TRBD1. J lost 3 bases, V lost 6 bases, and 4 bases had no gene match. The CDR3 extends over 14 amino acids. The germline V gene has CDR1 ENHRY and CDR2 SYGVKD.

The CDR3 DNA is TGTGCAAGTCGCATTTCACCTGTCGGGGTAGGACACGAGCAGTACTTC. It specifies CASRISPVGVGHEQYF. The chain has TRBV12-2 and TRBJ2-7; TRBD2 was called by the table and not checked on the DNA. TRBV12-2 is noted as a pseudogene. The CDR3 consists of 16 residues.

J is TRBJ2-2 and V is TRBV7-9; D perhaps matches TRBD2 (5 bases). This CDR3 is built from 15 residues. Germline CDR1 is SEHNR and CDR2 is FQNEAQ (reference sequence). The V gene lost 4 bases and the J gene lost 1 base, with 10 bases spanning the gap. The chain's CDR3 is CASSSRTQNTGELFF. DNA of the CDR3: TGTGCCAGCAGCTCCCGGACTCAGAACACCGGGGAGCTGTTTTTT.

The rearrangement links TRBV6-5 to TRBJ2-7; 10 nucleotides line up with TRBD2. The CDR3 sequence is 15 residues long. The germline gives CDR1 MNHEY, CDR2 SVGAGI. The V and J ends lost 5 bases and 2 bases, in that order; junction bases with no gene match: 6. The CDR3 loop is CASSGSGTSAYEQYF. The CDR3 bases are TGTGCCAGCAGTGGATCCGGGACTAGCGCCTACGAGCAGTACTTC.

Details on this clone: Mismatch with germline at one junction end may stem from a read error. Distinct nucleotide sequences in the sample also encode this CDR3. The genes are TRBV4-2 and TRBJ2-3; 13 bases agree with TRBD2. This CDR3 has 19 residues. CDR1 and CDR2 from the germline V gene are LGHNA and YNFKEQ. CDR3 nucleotides: TGTGCCAGCAGCCAAGATACGACTAGCGGGGGGCCCAGCACAGATACGCAATATTTT. This encodes CASSQDTTSGGPSTDTQYF.

V gene TRBV5-1 combines with J gene TRBJ2-6, with a weak D call TRBD1 (5 bases). This CDR3 is 18 amino acids long. V was clipped by 1 base and J by 0 bases, with 14 bases between them. Germline CDR1 is SGHRS and CDR2 is YFSETQ. CDR3 region: CASSLTDSLTSGANVLTF. The CDR3 DNA reads as TGCGCCAGCAGCTTGACCGACAGCTTAACCTCTGGGGCCAACGTCCTGACTTTC.

V and J are TRBV6-5 and TRBJ1-2; 9 bases line up with TRBD1. The CDR3 covers 14 residues. Germline trimming cut 2 bases from V and 8 bases from J; bases unmatched to any gene: 6. Germline CDR1 reads MNHEY; CDR2 reads SVGAGI. CDR3: CASSYPGQGWGYTF. The DNA for the CDR3 is TGTGCCAGCAGTTACCCGGGACAGGGTTGGGGCTACACCTTC.

The J gene is TRBJ1-4, the V gene TRBV7-2; no reliable D call. V was pared by 5 bases and J by 6 bases, with 19 bases between. From germline, CDR1 is SGHTA and CDR2 FQGNSA. There are 16 residues in the CDR3. In DNA form, the CDR3 reads TGTGCCAGCAGCCAGCACGGGGAGGCCTCGGATGAAAAACTGTTTTTT. Translation gives CASSQHGEASDEKLFF.

The CDR3 nucleotides are TGCGCCAGCAGCTACTCAGGGGGCATGGGCACCGGGGAGCTGTTTTTT. It codes for CASSYSGGMGTGELFF. The chain carries TRBV5-1 and TRBJ2-2; 8 bases map to TRBD1. Trimming at V came to 3 bases and at J to 4 bases, leaving 8 bases not matched to a gene. Looked up from germline, CDR1 is SGHRS and CDR2 is YFSETQ. This CDR3 has 16 amino acids.

This clone came up a few times. The genes are TRBV7-2 and TRBJ2-1; D uncertain. This CDR3 comprises 13 residues. The V gene's germline CDR1 is SGHTA and CDR2 FQGNSA. V was shortened by 5 bases and J by 5 bases, with 10 bases between the two germline ends. This chain's CDR3 is CASSLQTNNEQFF. The CDR3 nucleotides read TGTGCCAGCAGCCTACAGACGAACAATGAGCAGTTCTTC.

The DNA of the CDR3 is TGTGCCAGCAGCTCTAGCGGGGTGAACACCGGGGAGCTGTTTTTT. Amino acid sequence: CASSSSGVNTGELFF. V is TRBV7-2 and J is TRBJ2-2, with 9 positions matching TRBD2. With V trimmed by 4 bases and J by 1 base, 1 base remained unmatched. The V gene's germline CDR1 is SGHTA and CDR2 FQGNSA. CDR3 length equals 15 residues.

The V and J genes are TRBV28 and TRBJ1-2; 7 bases map to TRBD1. Germline values: CDR1 MDHEN, CDR2 SYDVKM. CDR3 length equals 14 residues. With 5 bases clipped from V and 1 base from J, the junction kept 4 bases outside the gene matches. The CDR3 DNA follows: TGTGCCAGCAGTCGTCAGGGGGGTAACTATGGCTACACCTTC. Encoded protein: CASSRQGGNYGYTF.

Details on this clone: A much larger clone lies one base from this, so it may be a read error. The V gene is TRBV4-2, the J gene TRBJ2-7, with a weak D call TRBD1 (6 bases). Germline loops: CDR1 LGHNA, CDR2 YNFKEQ. CDR3 length: 15 residues. Trimming stripped 5 bases from V and 0 bases from J, with 14 bases between. CDR3 in DNA: TGTGCCAGCAGCTCCCAGGGGCCCAGCTCCTACGAGCAGTACTTC. Protein: CASSSQGPSSYEQYF.

This chain links TRBV7-2 with TRBJ2-7; TRBD2 might be the D (6 bases). The CDR3 is made up of 14 amino acids. From germline, CDR1 is SGHTA and CDR2 FQGNSA. V lost 0 bases to trimming and J lost 2 bases, with 8 bases between them. This chain's CDR3 is CASSLARGTYEQYF. CDR3 sequence (DNA): TGTGCCAGCAGCTTAGCGCGGGGCACCTACGAGCAGTACTTC.

The chain couples TRBV5-1 to TRBJ2-5, with 9 bases fitting TRBD2. TRBJ2-7 matches the DNA end more closely, so the J call is doubtful. CDR3 length: 18 amino acids. The germline V gene has CDR1 SGHRS and CDR2 YFSETQ. CDR3 in amino acids: CASSLEAVLSGRTYEQYF. CDR3 in DNA: TGCGCCAGCAGCTTGGAGGCTGTCCTCAGCGGGAGGACCTACGAGCAGTACTTC.

Details on this clone: Relative to the germline gene, one junction end is altered; a read error may explain this. The chain has TRBV28 and TRBJ1-4; weak D call: TRBD1 (6 bases). The CDR3 has 13 residues. Germline V gene data show CDR1 as MDHEN and CDR2 as SYDVKM. The CDR3 spells CDSSLGRGEKLFF. CDR3 in DNA: TGTGACAGCAGTTTAGGCAGGGGTGAAAAACTGTTTTTT.

In its sample, this clone was seen a few times. The gene calls are TRBV9 and TRBJ2-3; D is perhaps TRBD2 (7 bases). The CDR3 spans 15 residues. V was shortened by 4 bases and J by 6 bases, with 18 bases between the two germline ends. The germline gives CDR1 SGDLS, CDR2 YYNGEE. CDR3 loop: CASSPSGGGVDTQYF. The CDR3 DNA reads as TGTGCCAGCAGCCCAAGCGGAGGGGGGGTTGATACGCAGTATTTT.

This clone has only one observation. The chain joins TRBV14 to TRBJ2-7, with D unclear. Trimming removed 10 bases from V and 2 bases from J, with 12 bases in between. Germline values: CDR1 SGHDN, CDR2 FVKESK. CDR3 length: 12 amino acids. The chain's CDR3 is CANLLVPYEQYF. DNA for the CDR3: TGTGCCAACCTTCTAGTTCCCTACGAGCAGTACTTC. The full variable domain, completed using reference TRBV14 and TRBJ2-7, is EAGVTQFPSHSVIEKGQTVTLRCDPISGHDNLYWYRRVMGKEIKFLLHFVKESKQDESGMPNNRFLAERTGGTYSTLKVQPAELEDSGVYFCANLLVPYEQYFGPGTRLTVT.

The chain joins TRBV28 to TRBJ1-5; D is ambiguous. This CDR3 has 13 amino acids. Trimming took 6 bases from V and 3 from J, leaving 9 bases between them. The germline V gene has CDR1 MDHEN and CDR2 SYDVKM. The CDR3 loop reads CASRVANNQPQHF. The DNA of the CDR3 is TGTGCCAGCAGGGTAGCGAACAATCAGCCCCAGCATTTT.

This clone was counted a few times. This sequence joins TRBV18 and TRBJ1-2; maybe TRBD1 (5 bases). The CDR3 is made up of 14 amino acids. V was pared by 1 base and J by 2 bases, with 8 bases between. The germline V gene has CDR1 KGHSH and CDR2 LQKENI. CDR3 in amino acids: CASSPQGINYGYTF. The CDR3 DNA is TGTGCCAGCTCACCACAGGGGATAAACTATGGCTACACCTTC.

This clone was detected only a few times. The chain links TRBV4-3 to TRBJ1-4, with D unresolved. The V end lost 4 bases, the J end lost 0 bases, and 18 bases lay between the germline ends. The CDR3 extends over 18 amino acids. Germline V gene data show CDR1 as LGHNA and CDR2 as YSLEER. The CDR3 bases are TGCGCCAGCAGCCCGCGGGTGGCAGCGGGTGCAACTAATGAAAAACTGTTTTTT. Residues: CASSPRVAAGATNEKLFF.

The genes are TRBV11-2 and TRBJ1-1, with TRBD1 matching 8 bases. V trimming: 1 base; J trimming: 1 base; junction bases outside the gene matches: 5. From germline, CDR1 is SGHAT and CDR2 FQNNGV. The CDR3 covers 16 residues. CDR3 DNA: TGTGCCAGCAGCTTAGTAACCGGGACAGGGAACACTGAAGCTTTCTTT. This translates into CASSLVTGTGNTEAFF.